These T cell receptor beta chains were read from a single sample in a study of cytomegalovirus exposure and HLA in healthy donors. Sequenced by immunoSEQ multiplex PCR; TCRdb stores in-frame clones only, minus some. The sample contains under 300,000 clones, approximately 84% of which appear only once. The source material was PBMCs. The receptors originated from a woman between 35 and 50 years old in good health and CMV-seropositive. Both conserved end residues are part of each CDR3. Each record gives: V gene, CDR3 protein.

v_call: TRBV7-6
cdr3_aa: CASSQSRDYAQETQYF

v_call: TRBV2
cdr3_aa: CASSDTGGTEAFF

v_call: TRBV21-1
cdr3_aa: CASSTHGPSTEAFF

v_call: TRBV27
cdr3_aa: CASSDRGVGANVLTF

v_call: TRBV27
cdr3_aa: CASSPHSMNTEAFF

v_call: TRBV28
cdr3_aa: CASSLSGGRSEPQHF

v_call: TRBV6-5
cdr3_aa: CASSRTQGAFGYTF

v_call: TRBV7-2
cdr3_aa: CASSLEGLAGVRTDTQYF

v_call: TRBV2
cdr3_aa: CASSGGTGGVQPQHF

v_call: TRBV9
cdr3_aa: CASSVGGGLAGSTDTQYF

v_call: TRBV4-1
cdr3_aa: CASSQDPTENYGYTF

v_call: TRBV6-5
cdr3_aa: CASSKTVGANYGYTF

v_call: TRBV19
cdr3_aa: CASSPGQAVKNSQYF

v_call: TRBV30
cdr3_aa: CAWSILNTGELFF

v_call: TRBV4-1
cdr3_aa: CASSQSNNSPLHF

v_call: TRBV27
cdr3_aa: CASSFGGRAYLNEQFF

v_call: TRBV19
cdr3_aa: CASRRESSGANVLTF

v_call: TRBV2
cdr3_aa: CASSDTTDTQYF

v_call: TRBV19
cdr3_aa: CASSMRGGDPEQFF

v_call: TRBV2
cdr3_aa: CASRVDPGGSSSYEQYF

v_call: TRBV29-1
cdr3_aa: CSLKGAADYNEQFF

v_call: TRBV7-2
cdr3_aa: CASSPPGQTYGYTF

v_call: TRBV30
cdr3_aa: CAWRRVLVYEQYF

v_call: TRBV4-2
cdr3_aa: CASSQDRDRTSGRSYNEQFF

v_call: TRBV18
cdr3_aa: CASSPPDRTSYNEQFF

v_call: TRBV6-6
cdr3_aa: CASSPGTDYGYTF

v_call: TRBV5-4
cdr3_aa: CASSLGGHWSYNEQFF

v_call: TRBV5-6
cdr3_aa: CASSFGSRSYEQYF

v_call: TRBV18
cdr3_aa: CASSPPGLAGGFPGELFF

v_call: TRBV29-1
cdr3_aa: CSVAAWGGPLTGTEAFF

v_call: TRBV19
cdr3_aa: CASISSGRSADTQYF

v_call: TRBV7-9
cdr3_aa: CASSLVTRSTQETQYF

v_call: TRBV5-1
cdr3_aa: CASSFAPKNSQYF

v_call: TRBV30
cdr3_aa: CAWSVRVNTEAFF

v_call: TRBV19
cdr3_aa: CASSTPRQGHYGYTF

v_call: TRBV28
cdr3_aa: CASGGQGESYNSPLHF

v_call: TRBV6-6
cdr3_aa: CASSYDRASGNTIYF

v_call: TRBV2
cdr3_aa: CASSVEGGVTQPQHF

v_call: TRBV13
cdr3_aa: CASSSRGTAEQYF

v_call: TRBV27
cdr3_aa: CASSLGRDEQFF

v_call: TRBV28
cdr3_aa: CASGRGRNQPQHF

v_call: TRBV7-8
cdr3_aa: CASSLARRGTDTQYF

v_call: TRBV7-9
cdr3_aa: CASSLAASGGGEQYF

v_call: TRBV6-5
cdr3_aa: CASSYSVRGNYGYTF

v_call: TRBV15
cdr3_aa: CATSRVVVGDITFF